This T cell receptor beta chain emerged from a study of T-cell memory formation after mild COVID-19. Study results and limitations: Mostly located in CM and EM were contracting CD4+ clones, with contracting CD8+ clones located in EMRA. Pre-infection memory held some responding clones, suggesting pre-existing cross-reactive T cells responded.

MiXCR was run by TCRdb on the 5' RACE reads, yielding one entry per CDR3 protein. This sample has 100,000 to 130,000 distinct CDR3 sequences, with about 18% found just once. Points on this clonotype: Its specificity is not known.

The V gene's germline CDR1 is LGHNA and CDR2 YSLEER. This CDR3 has 14 residues. Deletions cut 0 bases from V and 3 bases from J, with 8 bases between. J is TRBJ1-1 and V is TRBV4-3; D perhaps matches TRBD1 (5 bases). Sequencing was performed on PBMCs or a T cell subset sorted from them (not recorded which). This TCR was sampled from a man in his late teens or twenties who had mild COVID-19 (a few samples of this study predate the infection). Cell type and time point are not known. CDR3 nucleotides: TGCGCCAGCAGCCAAGACCTGGGGCACACTGAAGCTTTCTTT. This translates into CASSQDLGHTEAFF.